Listed here are 23 T cell receptor beta chains from one sample, sequenced in a study of Graves' ophthalmopathy and Graves' hyperthyroidism. The TCR beta CDR3 regions underwent amplification from RNA transcripts. RT-PCR was first run with HTBI primers, then multiplex PCR in a second round. TCRdb reprocessed the multiplex PCR reads with MiXCR, giving one entry per CDR3 protein. The sample lists around 1,000,000 distinct CDR3 sequences, about 40% occurring once. The sequenced sample was peripheral blood or thyroid tissue (not recorded which). The receptors were gathered from an adult man with Graves' hyperthyroidism.

About this clonotype: With a much larger clone just one base away, this may be a read error. The DNA for the CDR3 is TGTGCCAGCATACGGGACAGGGATGTAGACGAGCAGTACTTC. Amino acid sequence: CASIRDRDVDEQYF. The genes are TRBV2 and TRBJ2-7; 9 bases line up with TRBD1. The CDR3 spans 14 residues. Germline V CDR1 and CDR2: SNHLY, FYNNEI. The V segment lost 7 bases and the J segment 5 bases; nucleotides outside the gene matches: 9.

This clonotype was observed at least ten times. V usage is TRBV9 and J usage is TRBJ1-2; weak D call: TRBD1 (6 bases). The length of the CDR3 is 12 residues. CDR1 is SGDLS, CDR2 YYNGEE, per germline. V dropped 4 bases and J dropped 4 bases, with 8 bases sitting between them. This CDR3 reads CASSSGVYGYTF. The CDR3 DNA sequence: TGTGCCAGCAGCTCAGGGGTCTATGGCTACACCTTC.

This clonotype showed up just a few times. The gene calls are TRBV30 and TRBJ1-1; D remains unclear. Deletions cut 6 bases from V and 1 base from J, with 6 bases between. CDR1 is GTSNPN, CDR2 SVGIG, per germline (reference sequence). The CDR3 consists of 11 residues. CDR3 region: CACSRNTEAFF. The CDR3 DNA reads as TGTGCCTGCTCTAGGAACACTGAAGCTTTCTTT. Filled out from reference TRBV30 and TRBJ1-1, the complete variable domain reads SQTIHQWPATLVQPVGSPLSLECTVEGTSNPNLYWYRQAAGRGLQLLFYSVGIGQISSEVPQNLSASRPQDRQFILSSKKLLLSDSGFYLCACSRNTEAFFGQGTRLTVV.

This clonotype was seen a handful of times. V and J are TRBV9 and TRBJ2-7, with 8 bases aligning to TRBD1. This CDR3 contains 13 residues. With V trimmed by 9 bases and J by 2 bases, 7 bases remained unmatched. Germline assignment: CDR1 SGDLS and CDR2 YYNGEE. CDR3 residues: CAIGDRGTYEQYF. CDR3 coding DNA: TGTGCCATCGGAGACAGGGGAACCTACGAGCAGTACTTC.

This clonotype came up many times. This chain connects TRBV5-6 to TRBJ2-7; D may match TRBD1 or TRBD2 (5 bases each). The CDR3 has 14 amino acids. Looked up from germline, CDR1 is SGHDT and CDR2 is YYEEEE. Trimming removed 7 bases at V and 2 bases at J, with 16 bases between. CDR3 nucleotide sequence: TGTGCCAGCCGAGGGGAGCGCAACCCCTACGAGCAGTACTTC. The encoded protein is CASRGERNPYEQYF.

This clonotype was seen only a few times. This rearrangement joins TRBV19 to TRBJ2-7; 10 nucleotides agree with TRBD2. The J segment lost 0 bases and the V segment lost 6 bases, leaving 14 bases of the junction unmatched. CDR3 length equals 18 residues. From germline, CDR1 is LNHDA and CDR2 SQIVND (reference sequence). The CDR3 loop is CASRRVAGGPAASYEQYF. The CDR3 nucleotides are TGTGCCAGTAGAAGAGTAGCGGGAGGACCTGCCGCCTCCTACGAGCAGTACTTC.

The chain links TRBV11-2 to TRBJ2-5; 10 bases match TRBD2. The V gene end was trimmed by 5 bases and the J gene end by 5 bases; junction bases not matched to a gene: 11. CDR3 length equals 16 residues. The germline V gene has CDR1 SGHAT and CDR2 FQNNGV. The CDR3 protein is CASSPNRAGGRETQYF. DNA of the CDR3: TGTGCCAGCAGCCCTAATAGAGCGGGAGGGAGGGAGACCCAGTACTTC. Complete variable domain (other parts from reference TRBV11-2 and TRBJ2-5): EAGVAQSPRYKIIEKRQSVAFWCNPISGHATLYWYQQILGQGPKLLIQFQNNGVVDDSQLPKDRFSAERLKGVDSTLKIQPAKLEDSAVYLCASSPNRAGGRETQYFGPGTRLLVL.

The gene calls are TRBV5-1 and TRBJ1-4; possibly TRBD1 for D (5 bases). Germline loops: CDR1 SGHRS, CDR2 YFSETQ. The CDR3 consists of 15 residues. Trimming stripped 4 bases from V and 8 bases from J, with 18 bases between. CDR3 sequence (DNA): TGCGCCAGCAGCCTTCTGGCAGGGAAGGACGAAAAACTGTTTTTT. Translating it yields CASSLLAGKDEKLFF.

This clonotype was picked up many times. The V call is TRBV20-1, the J call TRBJ1-5; no clear D gene. The CDR3 runs to 15 residues. V was shortened by 0 bases and J by 5 bases, with 14 bases between the two germline ends. Germline lookup yields CDR1 DFQATT and CDR2 SNEGSKA (reference sequence). The CDR3 DNA follows: TGCAGTGCTAGAGATACGTACAGTAATTATCAGCCCCAGCATTTT. It translates to CSARDTYSNYQPQHF.

V and J are TRBV6-5 and TRBJ2-2; TRBD2 matches at 8 bases. CDR1 MNHEY and CDR2 SVGAGI come from the germline V gene. CDR3 length: 15 amino acids. V trimming: 6 bases; J trimming: 6 bases; junction bases outside the gene matches: 9. The CDR3 region is CASRGLVPFSGELFF. The CDR3 DNA sequence: TGTGCCAGCAGGGGACTAGTTCCTTTTTCCGGGGAGCTGTTTTTT.

The J gene is TRBJ1-2, the V gene TRBV27; tentative D call: TRBD1 (5 bases). The CDR3 covers 13 residues. V was cut by 2 bases and J by 8 bases, with 12 bases left in between. Germline values: CDR1 MNHEY, CDR2 SMNVEV (reference sequence). CDR3 protein: CASSLPPGIGYTF. DNA of the CDR3: TGTGCCAGCAGTTTACCACCAGGGATAGGCTACACCTTC.

For this clonotype: A clone one base away is much larger, so this may be a read error. The CDR3 carries no conserved terminal phenylalanine or tryptophan, so it likely arises from a read error. V usage is TRBV7-8 and J usage is TRBJ2-7, with TRBD1 identical over 8 bases. The CDR3 loop spans 14 amino acids. The V segment lost 9 bases and the J segment 4 bases; nucleotides outside the gene matches: 11. Germline CDR1 reads SGHVS; CDR2 reads FQNEAQ. This chain's CDR3 is CASKHDQGAYEQYC. CDR3 bases: TGTGCCAGTAAACATGACCAGGGGGCGTACGAGCAGTACTGC.

This clonotype was seen ten or more times. The chain joins TRBV20-1 to TRBJ1-1, with TRBD1 matching 8 bases. The CDR3 covers 16 residues. Losses at the gene ends were 5 bases for V and 1 base for J; bases not matched to a gene: 12. Germline V gene sequence: CDR1 DFQATT, CDR2 SNEGSKA (reference sequence). The CDR3 coding sequence is TGCAGTGCTCTGGACAGGGAGGGTACTCAGAACACTGAAGCTTTCTTT. This sequence encodes CSALDREGTQNTEAFF.

The sample holds many counts of this clonotype. The V and J genes are TRBV7-9 and TRBJ1-5; a possible D gene is TRBD1 (5 bases). Germline CDR1 is SEHNR and CDR2 is FQNEAQ (reference sequence). The CDR3 length is 15 residues. The V end was cut by 5 bases, the J end by 7 bases, with 18 bases between. The CDR3 protein is CASSPVGGGEQPQHF. DNA of the CDR3: TGTGCCAGCAGCCCCGTAGGTGGAGGGGAGCAGCCCCAGCATTTT.

In this sample, this clonotype turned up many times. CDR3 region: CASSLGGTLAGSNTGELFF. DNA of the CDR3: TGTGCCAGCAGCTTAGGGGGAACTTTGGCGGGCTCGAACACCGGGGAGCTGTTTTTT. The V call is TRBV7-2, the J call TRBJ2-2, with TRBD2 as a possible D gene (5 bases). Trimming removed 1 base from V and 0 bases from J, with 18 bases in between. Germline V gives CDR1 SGHTA, CDR2 FQGNSA. The CDR3 length is 19 residues.

This clonotype was counted at least ten times. The chain couples TRBV29-1 to TRBJ2-7, with TRBD1 as a possible D gene (5 bases). Trimming took 5 bases from V and 0 from J, leaving 11 bases between them. CDR1 is SQVTM, CDR2 ANQGSEA, per germline. The CDR3 is 13 residues long. The DNA of the CDR3 is TGCAGCGTTTCCGACAGTTACTCCTACGAGCAGTACTTC. Protein product: CSVSDSYSYEQYF.

The chain couples TRBV4-1 to TRBJ1-2; no reliable D call. The CDR3 has 15 residues. CDR1 is MGHRA and CDR2 is YSYEKL in the germline V gene. V gave up 1 base and J gave up 2 bases, with 11 bases separating them. The CDR3 loop is CASSQVYAQNYGYTF. In DNA form, the CDR3 reads TGCGCCAGCAGCCAAGTATACGCGCAGAACTATGGCTACACCTTC.

This clonotype was counted many times. The V and J genes are TRBV6-5 and TRBJ2-5; 9 positions match TRBD2. The CDR3 is 17 amino acids. Trimming at V came to 5 bases and at J to 1 base, leaving 11 bases not matched to a gene. CDR1 MNHEY and CDR2 SVGAGI come from the germline V gene. The CDR3: CASSGGASGVIQETQYF. The CDR3 DNA is TGTGCCAGCAGTGGGGGAGCTAGCGGGGTAATCCAAGAGACCCAGTACTTC.

This clonotype came up a few times. This chain links TRBV9 with TRBJ2-7; 12 bases fit TRBD1. In germline, CDR1 is SGDLS, CDR2 YYNGEE. The V and J ends lost 4 bases and 6 bases, in that order; junction bases with no gene match: 8. The CDR3 covers 15 residues. The CDR3 coding sequence is TGTGCCAGCAGCCCGCCGGGGACAGGGGGCCGCGAGCAGTACTTC. Its translation: CASSPPGTGGREQYF.

Ten or more counts support this clonotype. The rearrangement uses TRBV11-1 and TRBJ2-7; D not certain. The CDR3 is 14 residues long. CDR1 is SGHAT, CDR2 FQDESV, per germline (reference sequence). The V end lost 0 bases, the J end lost 2 bases, and 8 bases lay between the germline ends. The CDR3 DNA sequence: TGTGCCAGCAGCTTAGCAGCAATTACCTACGAGCAGTACTTC. This encodes CASSLAAITYEQYF.

This clonotype came up many times. The chain joins TRBV20-1 to TRBJ1-6; no clear D gene. This CDR3 is built from 17 residues. V dropped 0 bases and J dropped 10 bases, with 22 bases sitting between them. Per germline, CDR1 DFQATT and CDR2 SNEGSKA (reference sequence). CDR3: CSARDVQSGFLESPLHF. Here the CDR3 DNA reads TGCAGTGCTAGAGATGTACAGTCGGGGTTTCTAGAGTCACCCCTCCACTTT.

This clonotype showed up many times. The chain carries TRBV14 and TRBJ2-7; D remains ambiguous. V lost 0 bases and J 9 bases, leaving 9 bases between the germline ends. CDR3 length equals 12 residues. Germline loops: CDR1 SGHDN, CDR2 FVKESK. The CDR3, as DNA: TGTGCCAGCAGCCAAGATATAGGTGGGCAGTACTTC. Encoded protein: CASSQDIGGQYF.

The V and J genes are TRBV19 and TRBJ1-2; D perhaps matches TRBD1 (5 bases). The ends were cut back, 4 bases at V and 3 bases at J, with 15 bases in the middle. Germline CDR1 LNHDA, CDR2 SQIVND (reference sequence). The CDR3 is 15 amino acids. The CDR3 DNA sequence: TGTGCCAGTAGTAAGGGACCGCGAGTGGACTATGGCTACACCTTC. Its protein is CASSKGPRVDYGYTF.